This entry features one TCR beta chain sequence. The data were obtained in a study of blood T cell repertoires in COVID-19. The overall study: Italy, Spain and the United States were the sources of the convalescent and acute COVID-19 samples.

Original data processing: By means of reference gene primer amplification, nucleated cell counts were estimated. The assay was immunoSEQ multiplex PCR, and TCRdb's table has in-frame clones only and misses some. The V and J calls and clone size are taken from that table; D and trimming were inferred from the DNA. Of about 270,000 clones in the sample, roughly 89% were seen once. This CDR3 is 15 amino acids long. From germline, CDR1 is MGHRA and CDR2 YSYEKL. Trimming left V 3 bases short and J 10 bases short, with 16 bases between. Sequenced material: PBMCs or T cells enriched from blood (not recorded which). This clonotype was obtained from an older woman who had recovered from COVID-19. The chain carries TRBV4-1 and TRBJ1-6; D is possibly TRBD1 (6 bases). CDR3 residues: CASSQEGGEFSPLHF. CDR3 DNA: TGCGCCAGCAGCCAGGAGGGGGGGGAATTCTCACCCCTCCACTTT.